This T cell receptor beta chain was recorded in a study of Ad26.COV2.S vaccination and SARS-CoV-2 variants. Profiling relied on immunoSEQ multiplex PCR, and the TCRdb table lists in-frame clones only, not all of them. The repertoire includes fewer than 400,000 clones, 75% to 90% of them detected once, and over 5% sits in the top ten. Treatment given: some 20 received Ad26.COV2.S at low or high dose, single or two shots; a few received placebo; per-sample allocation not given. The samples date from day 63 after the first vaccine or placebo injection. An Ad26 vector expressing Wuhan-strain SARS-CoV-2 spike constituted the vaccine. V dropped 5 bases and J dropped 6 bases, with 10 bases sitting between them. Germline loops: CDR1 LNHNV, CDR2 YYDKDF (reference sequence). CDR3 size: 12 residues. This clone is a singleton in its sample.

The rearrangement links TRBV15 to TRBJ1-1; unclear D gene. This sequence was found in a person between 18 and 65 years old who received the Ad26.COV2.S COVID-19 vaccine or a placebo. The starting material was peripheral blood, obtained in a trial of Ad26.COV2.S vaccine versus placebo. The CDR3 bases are TGTGCCACCAGCTCTAAGTCGGCTGAAGCTTTCTTT. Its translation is CATSSKSAEAFF. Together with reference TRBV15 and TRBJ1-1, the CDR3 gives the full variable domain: DAMVIQNPRYQVTQFGKPVTLSCSQTLNHNVMYWYQQKSSQAPKLLFHYYDKDFNNEADTPDNFQSRRPNTSFCFLDIRSPGLGDTAMYLCATSSKSAEAFFGQGTRLTVV.